This TCR beta chain was identified during a study of blood T cell repertoires in COVID-19. Study-level background: Researchers got acute and convalescent COVID-19 samples from the United States, Italy and Spain. Sources were T cells, B-cell-depleted T cells, or PBMCs; the material itself was cDNA or gDNA.

As processed by the authors: Using reference gene primer amplification, nucleated cell counts were estimated. Libraries were prepared by immunoSEQ multiplex PCR; TCRdb keeps only in-frame clonotypes and omits some of them. V, J and clone size are those of that table, while D and trimming were read from the DNA. The sample includes around 450,000 clones, 87% of them seen just once. Trimming at V came to 6 bases and at J to 5 bases, leaving 3 bases not matched to a gene. The CDR3 is 13 residues long. CDR1 and CDR2 (germline): WNHNN, SYGVQD (reference sequence). Either two negative PCRs, clearance, or symptom resolution qualified Cohort 3 donors as recovered.

This rearrangement joins TRBV10-1 to TRBJ2-1, with 8 bases matching TRBD2. The sample consisted of PBMCs or T cells enriched from blood (not recorded which). The receptor was isolated from a woman aged 18-35 years who had recovered from COVID-19. Here the CDR3 DNA reads TGCGCCAGCAGCCTTAGCGGGGACAATGAGCAGTTCTTC. Residues: CASSLSGDNEQFF.